The next 14 T cell receptor beta chains were all read from a single sample in a study of T-cell reconstitution after alpha-beta-depleted transplantation in children. It was with unique molecular identifiers that the TCRbeta library was prepared. TCRdb called the PCR reads again in MiXCR, with one record for every CDR3 protein. This table holds around 200,000 distinct CDR3 sequences, approximately 8.4% found once. Here the sequenced sample was PBMCs, mostly from graft donor cells, taken 360 days after TCRalphabeta/CD19-depleted stem cell transplant. Receptor source: a male patient aged 2-9 years who had a stem cell transplant for acute myeloid leukemia, so the T cells may come from the graft donor.

This chain joins TRBV30 and TRBJ2-6; the D is unclear. Germline CDR1 reads GTSNPN; CDR2 reads SVGIG (reference sequence). V was clipped by 5 bases and J by 2 bases, with 7 bases between them. The CDR3 has 13 residues. DNA of the CDR3: TGTGCCTGGCGAACAGCTGGGGCCAACGTCCTGACTTTC. It encodes CAWRTAGANVLTF.

The table lists this clonotype with a few counts. CDR3 DNA sequence: TGCGCCAGCAGCCAAGTTGAGCAGGGGCGTGAAAAACTGTTTTTT. Amino acids: CASSQVEQGREKLFF. The rearrangement links TRBV4-1 to TRBJ1-4; D may be TRBD1 (6 bases). This CDR3 is built from 15 residues. Trimming took 1 base from V and 7 from J, leaving 13 bases between them. Germline V gene sequence: CDR1 MGHRA, CDR2 YSYEKL.

This clonotype was counted many times. The V and J genes are TRBV4-2 and TRBJ2-7; no definite D call. Looked up from germline, CDR1 is LGHNA and CDR2 is YNFKEQ. The CDR3 spans 15 residues. V lost 0 bases to trimming and J lost 3 bases, with 12 bases between them. CDR3 loop: CASSQDIAVCYEQYF. The CDR3 nucleotides are TGTGCCAGCAGCCAAGATATTGCGGTTTGCTACGAGCAGTACTTC.

This clonotype was detected many times. Here the CDR3 DNA reads TGTGCCAGCAGTTACCTAGCGGGAGGCCTGAATGAGCAGTTCTTC. The encoded protein is CASSYLAGGLNEQFF. The V call is TRBV6-5, the J call TRBJ2-1; 11 bases are shared with TRBD2. The germline V gene encodes CDR1 MNHEY and CDR2 SVGAGI. V shed 2 bases, J shed 7 bases, and the junction held 4 bases outside the gene matches. The CDR3 extends over 15 amino acids.

This sequence joins TRBV28 and TRBJ2-1; 11 bases are a match to TRBD2. The germline gives CDR1 MDHEN, CDR2 SYDVKM. CDR3 length: 16 amino acids. The V segment lost 1 base and the J segment 5 bases; nucleotides outside the gene matches: 4. The CDR3 DNA follows: TGTGCCAGCAGTTTATTAGCGGGAGGGCCCGACAATGAGCAGTTCTTC. Encoded protein: CASSLLAGGPDNEQFF.

The table lists this clonotype with a few counts. The chain couples TRBV12-3 or TRBV12-4 to TRBJ2-4; the match to TRBD2 covers 10 bases. V was clipped by 2 bases and J by 12 bases; unmatched bases: 13. This CDR3 is built from 16 residues. The CDR3 DNA sequence: TGTGCCAGCAGTTTACTTTCCCCAAAAGCGGGGGGGCCTCAGTACTTC. Its protein product is CASSLLSPKAGGPQYF.

This clonotype was observed many times. V and J are TRBV27 and TRBJ1-1; D unresolved. Germline CDR1 is MNHEY and CDR2 is SMNVEV (reference sequence). This CDR3 spans 14 amino acids. Trimming removed 6 bases at V and 4 bases at J, with 15 bases between. CDR3 coding DNA: TGTGCCAGCAGATTCCTGGGTGGATTCACTGAAGCTTTCTTT. Encoded protein: CASRFLGGFTEAFF.

The chain carries TRBV7-2 and TRBJ2-5; no clear D gene. Germline values: CDR1 SGHTA, CDR2 FQGNSA. CDR3 length: 14 amino acids. V lost 5 bases and J lost 0, with 10 bases in between. CDR3 nucleotide sequence: TGTGCCAGCAGCCCAAGGAAGTACCAAGAGACCCAGTACTTC. Amino acid sequence: CASSPRKYQETQYF.

The V and J genes are TRBV5-5 and TRBJ2-1; D is perhaps TRBD2 (6 bases). The V end lost 1 base, the J end lost 4 bases, and 15 bases lay between the germline ends. This CDR3 has 16 amino acids. The germline gives CDR1 SGHKS, CDR2 YYEKEE (reference sequence). The CDR3 bases are TGTGCCAGCAGCTTGCGCGGGGTAGTGGGATACAATGAGCAGTTCTTC. It is translated as CASSLRGVVGYNEQFF. Looking up the rest from reference TRBV5-5 and TRBJ2-1 gives the full variable domain: DAGVTQSPTHLIKTRGQQVTLRCSPISGHKSVSWYQQVLGQGPQFIFQYYEKEERGRGNFPDRFSARQFPNYSSELNVNALLLGDSALYLCASSLRGVVGYNEQFFGPGTRLTVL.

The chain carries TRBV7-2 and TRBJ2-7, with D perhaps being TRBD1 or TRBD2 (5 bases each). Trimming left V 1 base short and J 6 bases short, with 16 bases between. CDR3 length: 15 amino acids. The V gene's germline CDR1 is SGHTA and CDR2 FQGNSA. The CDR3 region has the DNA TGTGCCAGCAGCTTAGTCCCAGGGAGAATATCCGAGCAGTACTTC. Its translation: CASSLVPGRISEQYF.

This clonotype was observed many times. A read error may account for a junction end that differs from germline. CDR3 nucleotides: TGTGCTAGCAGCTTGTCAACAGGGATCCTGGAGACCCAGTACTTC. It translates to CASSLSTGILETQYF. The chain links TRBV7-7 to TRBJ2-5; tentatively, D is TRBD1 (6 bases). Germline lookup yields CDR1 SSHAT and CDR2 FNYEAQ (reference sequence). This CDR3 is built from 15 residues.

This clonotype was counted only a few times. The chain employs TRBV4-1 and TRBJ1-5; a weak D match, TRBD1 (5 bases). Trimming pared 2 bases from V and 6 bases from J, leaving 20 bases between. The CDR3 is made up of 17 amino acids. Germline CDR1 MGHRA, CDR2 YSYEKL. In DNA form, the CDR3 reads TGCGCCAGCAGCCAATTGACAGATCCAATACGAGGTCAGCCCCAGCATTTT. Translated, it gives CASSQLTDPIRGQPQHF.

CDR3 amino acids: CSAREQGTGANVLTF. Here the CDR3 DNA reads TGCAGTGCTAGGGAACAGGGTACTGGGGCCAACGTCCTGACTTTC. The chain recombines TRBV20-1 with TRBJ2-6; tentative D call: TRBD1 (6 bases). The CDR3 is 15 amino acids. Germline CDR1 is DFQATT and CDR2 is SNEGSKA (reference sequence). The V gene lost 3 bases and the J gene lost 2 bases, with 11 bases spanning the gap.

V gene TRBV12-3 or TRBV12-4 combines with J gene TRBJ2-5, with 7 bases that match TRBD2. The CDR3 is 13 residues long. With V trimmed by 6 bases and J by 0 bases, 1 base remained unmatched. CDR3 loop: CASRAGDQETQYF. In DNA form, the CDR3 reads TGTGCCAGCAGGGCGGGGGACCAAGAGACCCAGTACTTC.